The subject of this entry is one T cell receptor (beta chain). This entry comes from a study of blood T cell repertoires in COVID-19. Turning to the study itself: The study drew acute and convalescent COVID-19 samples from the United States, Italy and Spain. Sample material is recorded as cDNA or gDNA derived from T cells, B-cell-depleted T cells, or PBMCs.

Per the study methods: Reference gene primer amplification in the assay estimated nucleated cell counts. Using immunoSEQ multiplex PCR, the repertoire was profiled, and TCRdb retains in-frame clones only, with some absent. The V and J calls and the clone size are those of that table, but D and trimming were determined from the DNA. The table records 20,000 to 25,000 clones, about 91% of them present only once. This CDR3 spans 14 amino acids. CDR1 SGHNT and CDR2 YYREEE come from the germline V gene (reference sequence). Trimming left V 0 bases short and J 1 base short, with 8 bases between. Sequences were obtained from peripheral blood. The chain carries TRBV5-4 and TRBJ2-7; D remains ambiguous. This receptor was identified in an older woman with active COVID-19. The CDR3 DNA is TGTGCCAGCAGCTTGGACGCAGGTTCCTACGAGCAGTACTTC. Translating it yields CASSLDAGSYEQYF. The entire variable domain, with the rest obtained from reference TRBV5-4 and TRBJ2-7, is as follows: ETGVTQSPTHLIKTRGQQVTLRCSSQSGHNTVSWYQQALGQGPQFIFQYYREEENGRGNFPPRFSGLQFPNYSSELNVNALELDDSALYLCASSLDAGSYEQYFGPGTRLTVT.